These 31 T cell receptor beta chains were sequenced from one sample in a study of T cell clonality in common variable immunodeficiency. Clones were sequenced by immunoSEQ multiplex PCR, and TCRdb holds only the in-frame ones, with some missing. The sample yields 35,000 to 55,000 clones, without any singletons. The specimen was peripheral blood mononuclear cells. The receptors here all came from a person aged 18-70 years in good health.

Many counts were recorded for this clone. The CDR3 end falls 3 residues outside the read, so it is completed with the germline J gene. The chain recombines TRBV18 with TRBJ1-1, with D tentatively TRBD1 (5 bases). The V and J ends lost 2 bases and 2 bases respectively, with 15 bases between them. Germline V gene lookup returns CDR1 KGHSH and CDR2 LQKENI. The CDR3 sequence is 16 residues long. The CDR3 sequence is CASSPGWGAYNTEAFF. CDR3 bases read: TGTGCCAGCTCACCAGGGTGGGGCGCATATAACACTGAA.

This clone was found many times. The sequence runs out 3 residues before the end of the CDR3; the remainder is reconstructed from the germline J gene. The V and J genes are TRBV5-1 and TRBJ2-2, with 10 bases lining up with TRBD2. The CDR3 contains 15 residues. Trimming took 2 bases from V and 3 from J; bases not matched to a gene: 1. Germline CDR1 is SGHRS and CDR2 is YFSETQ. CDR3: CASSFGLADTGELFF. CDR3 DNA (partial): TGCGCCAGCAGCTTCGGACTAGCGGACACCGGGGAG. The full variable domain, completed using reference TRBV5-1 and TRBJ2-2, is KAGVTQTPRYLIKTRGQQVTLSCSPISGHRSVSWYQQTPGQGLQFLFEYFSETQRNKGNFPGRFSGRQFSNSRSEMNVSTLELGDSALYLCASSFGLADTGELFFGEGSRLTVL.

This clone came up many times. The sequence runs out 3 residues before the end of the CDR3; the remainder is reconstructed from the germline J gene. This rearrangement joins TRBV28 to TRBJ1-1; the D is unclear. CDR1 MDHEN and CDR2 SYDVKM come from the germline V gene. Trimming left V 6 bases short and J 3 bases short, with 5 bases between. This CDR3 spans 11 amino acids. The CDR3 bases that were read are TGTGCCAGCAGCCTTTACACTGAA. It yields the protein CASSLYTE. The complete CDR3 sequence is CASSLYTEAFF.

This clone was recorded a few times. The CDR3 end falls 3 residues outside the read, so it is completed with the germline J gene. The chain has TRBV18 and TRBJ1-6; 7 nucleotides agree with TRBD1. Germline V lookup: CDR1 KGHSH, CDR2 LQKENI. J lost 8 bases, V lost 4 bases, and 11 bases had no gene match. This CDR3 is built from 16 residues. Partial CDR3 DNA: TGTGCCAGCTCACGTGGGGGAAGGGGGCTAGATTCACCC. Protein product: CASSRGGRGLDSP. The full CDR3 is CASSRGGRGLDSPLHF.

This clone was counted at least ten times. The read is 3 residues too short to cover the CDR3 end, so that end is filled in from the germline J gene. The chain recombines TRBV30 with TRBJ2-5; 7 nucleotides line up with TRBD2. Losses at the gene ends were 2 bases for V and 5 bases for J; bases not matched to a gene: 11. CDR3 length: 15 amino acids. In germline, CDR1 is GTSNPN, CDR2 SVGIG (reference sequence). Incomplete CDR3 DNA: TGTGCCTGGAGTCGCGGGGAGGGGCCCGTCGAGACC. Translating gives CAWSRGEGPVET. The entire CDR3 protein reads CAWSRGEGPVETQYF.

Remarks on this clone: The DNA ends 3 residues before the CDR3 does, and the rest of the CDR3 is filled in from the germline J gene. This chain joins TRBV20-1 and TRBJ2-7, with D possibly being TRBD1 (6 bases). From germline, CDR1 is DFQATT and CDR2 SNEGSKA (reference sequence). Trimming took 7 bases from V and 4 from J, leaving 11 bases between them. CDR3 length: 11 amino acids. The CDR3 sequence: CSVQGRYEQYF. Partial CDR3 DNA: TGCAGTGTACAGGGAAGGTACGAG.

Ten or more counts support this clone. The read ends 3 residues before the CDR3 terminus; that terminus is restored from the germline J gene. This rearrangement joins TRBV20-1 to TRBJ2-7; 8 nucleotides align to TRBD1. Germline V lookup: CDR1 DFQATT, CDR2 SNEGSKA (reference sequence). CDR3 length equals 13 residues. The V and J ends lost 6 bases and 5 bases, in that order; junction bases with no gene match: 9. CDR3 region: CSARWTGYNEQYF. CDR3 bases read: TGCAGTGCCCGCTGGACAGGGTATAACGAG.

A note on this clone: This may arise from a read error, as a much more abundant clone is one base away. The sequence runs out 3 residues before the end of the CDR3; the remainder is reconstructed from the germline J gene. This same CDR3 is encoded by further DNA sequences in the sample. The V gene is TRBV5-1, the J gene TRBJ2-7; tentative D call: TRBD2 (6 bases). Trimming removed 4 bases from V and 4 bases from J, with 21 bases in between. The CDR3 runs 16 residues. Germline V gene lookup returns CDR1 SGHRS and CDR2 YFSETQ. CDR3 DNA, as far as it was read: TGCGCCAGCAGCCTAATCCCTAGCGACCGACCTTACGAG. This translates into CASSLIPSDRPYE. The complete CDR3 reads CASSLIPSDRPYEQYF.

There are many counts of this clone. The missing CDR3 end, 3 residues past where the read stops, is filled in from the germline J gene. The chain is built from TRBV30 and TRBJ2-7, with D tentatively TRBD1 (5 bases). The ends were cut back, 3 bases at V and 5 bases at J, with 11 bases in the middle. CDR3 length: 12 amino acids. From germline, CDR1 is GTSNPN and CDR2 SVGIG (reference sequence). The DNA read from the CDR3 is TGTGCCTGGAGCACAACAGGAGACGAG. As protein: CAWSTTGDE. The complete CDR3 sequence is CAWSTTGDEQYF.

Many counts were recorded for this clone. The read ends 3 residues before the CDR3 terminus; that terminus is restored from the germline J gene. This rearrangement joins TRBV11-2 to TRBJ1-2; TRBD1 is a possible D gene (5 bases). There are 15 residues in the CDR3. Germline CDR1 and CDR2: SGHAT and FQNNGV. The ends were cut back, 5 bases at V and 4 bases at J, with 17 bases in the middle. The CDR3 DNA, read in part, is TGTGCCAGCAGCCCAGAGGGCAGGGTGGCCTATGGC. It translates to CASSPEGRVAYG. The entire CDR3 reads CASSPEGRVAYGYTF.

At least ten counts were recorded for this clone. The read finishes 3 residues shy of the CDR3 end, and the germline J gene is used to complete it. The rearrangement joins TRBV19 to TRBJ2-3, with D possibly being TRBD2 (7 bases). The length of the CDR3 is 17 residues. Per germline, CDR1 LNHDA and CDR2 SQIVND (reference sequence). V lost 5 bases to trimming and J lost 2 bases, with 20 bases between them. The CDR3 reads CASSPRRGGGLTDTQYF. The sequenced part of the CDR3 DNA is TGTGCCAGTAGTCCCCGGCGGGGCGGGGGCCTCACAGATACG.

Of note for this clone: The read falls 3 residues short of the CDR3 end, and the missing part is taken from the germline J gene. The rearrangement links TRBV7-9 to TRBJ1-3, with unresolved D. The CDR3 length is 15 residues. Germline V gene sequence: CDR1 SEHNR, CDR2 FQNEAQ (reference sequence). V was shortened by 3 bases and J by 0 bases, with 9 bases between the two germline ends. The CDR3 loop is CASSFSGFSGNTIYF. Partial CDR3 DNA: TGTGCCAGCAGCTTCTCGGGGTTCTCTGGAAACACC.

This clone was seen many times. The read comes to an end 3 residues before the CDR3 does, leaving the germline J gene to fill in the end. This chain links TRBV7-8 with TRBJ2-7; TRBD1 is a possible D gene (5 bases). Germline V gives CDR1 SGHVS, CDR2 FQNEAQ. With 5 bases removed from V and 5 bases from J, the gap between germline ends came to 10 bases. This CDR3 has 12 amino acids. The CDR3 loop is CASSIKGHEQYF. Incomplete CDR3 DNA: TGTGCCAGCAGCATAAAGGGGCACGAG.

In its sample, this clone was seen many times. The CDR3 loop is CSARDLQLGYNEQFF. Partial CDR3 DNA: TGCAGTGCTAGAGATCTGCAACTCGGGTACAATGAG. The genes are TRBV20-1 and TRBJ2-1; D not certain. The CDR3 extends 3 residues past the end of the read, so its final part is completed from the germline J gene. This CDR3 comprises 15 residues. V was trimmed by 0 bases and J by 4 bases, leaving 13 bases between them. The germline V gene has CDR1 DFQATT and CDR2 SNEGSKA (reference sequence).

This clone has ten or more counts. The read comes to an end 3 residues before the CDR3 does, leaving the germline J gene to fill in the end. The chain uses TRBV23-1 and TRBJ1-5, with 11 bases fitting TRBD1. TRBV23-1 is identified as an open reading frame with a role that is uncertain. J gave up 5 bases and V 0 bases, and 6 bases lay outside the gene matches. The CDR3 runs 17 residues. Incomplete CDR3 DNA: TGCGCCAGCAGTCAATCGCGGGACAGGGGGGATCATCAGCCC. The encoded protein is CASSQSRDRGDHQP. The whole CDR3 reads CASSQSRDRGDHQPQHF.

This clone was seen a few times. This may arise from a read error, as a much more abundant clone is one base away. With the read ending 3 residues before the CDR3 end, the germline J gene is used to fill in that end. The rearrangement links TRBV11-1 to TRBJ2-3, with D maybe TRBD2 (5 bases). The V gene's germline CDR1 is SGHAT and CDR2 FQDESV (reference sequence). V lost 6 bases, J lost 1 base, and 8 bases lay in between. The CDR3 sequence is 13 residues long. The chain's CDR3 is CASRQRGTDTQYF. The part of the CDR3 DNA that was read is TGTGCCAGCAGACAGAGGGGCACAGATACG.

This clone was counted ten times or more. From the germline J gene comes the end of the CDR3, since the read stops 3 residues before it. The chain employs TRBV4-2 and TRBJ2-1; D remains unclear. The length of the CDR3 is 16 residues. Germline V lookup: CDR1 LGHNA, CDR2 YNFKEQ. V lost 0 bases and J 9 bases, leaving 18 bases between the germline ends. The covered CDR3 bases are TGTGCCAGCAGCCAAGAATCAGCCCTGGGTAAGCGTGAG. It yields the protein CASSQESALGKRE. The whole CDR3 reads CASSQESALGKREQFF.

Of note for this clone: The observed sequence ends 3 residues before the CDR3 terminus, with the missing tail filled in from the germline J gene. The chain has TRBV5-4 and TRBJ1-6, with D perhaps matching TRBD1 (5 bases). V was clipped by 4 bases and J by 7 bases, with 18 bases between them. The CDR3 covers 16 residues. Germline V CDR1 and CDR2: SGHNT, YYREEE (reference sequence). CDR3 bases read: TGTGCCAGCAGCGTAAGCAGGGTGAATGCAAATTCACCC. As protein: CASSVSRVNANSP. The full-length CDR3 reads as CASSVSRVNANSPLHF. Combining the CDR3 with reference TRBV5-4 and TRBJ1-6 gives the whole variable domain ETGVTQSPTHLIKTRGQQVTLRCSSQSGHNTVSWYQQALGQGPQFIFQYYREEENGRGNFPPRFSGLQFPNYSSELNVNALELDDSALYLCASSVSRVNANSPLHFGNGTRLTVT.

At least ten counts were recorded for this clone. The read ends 3 residues before the CDR3 terminus; that terminus is restored from the germline J gene. This chain links TRBV19 with TRBJ2-4; TRBD1 matches 9 bases. The CDR3 contains 18 residues. The germline CDR1 and CDR2 sequences are LNHDA and SQIVND (reference sequence). The V gene end was trimmed by 6 bases and the J gene end by 2 bases; junction bases not matched to a gene: 14. The sequenced CDR3 bases are TGTGCCAGTAGCCCGCATTCCCGACAGGGGGAGTCCAAAAACATT. Translated: CASSPHSRQGESKNI. The full-length CDR3 reads as CASSPHSRQGESKNIQYF.

This clone was counted many times. The read ends 3 residues before the CDR3 terminus; that terminus is restored from the germline J gene. The chain couples TRBV9 to TRBJ2-7, with D unresolved. V gave up 4 bases and J gave up 0 bases, with 11 bases separating them. CDR1 is SGDLS, CDR2 YYNGEE, per germline. The CDR3 covers 14 residues. The CDR3 region is CASSPRQSSYEQYF. CDR3 DNA (partial): TGTGCCAGCAGCCCCCGACAAAGCTCCTACGAG.

This clone was observed at least ten times. Read sequence stops 3 residues before the CDR3 end, and the germline J gene provides the missing end. J is TRBJ1-5 and V is TRBV19; 9 nucleotides agree with TRBD1. Germline V CDR1 and CDR2: LNHDA, SQIVND (reference sequence). The CDR3 consists of 15 residues. Trimming took 5 bases from V and 9 from J; bases not matched to a gene: 11. CDR3 DNA (partial): TGTGCCAGTAGTCTTACAGGGGGCGGGATGTCGCCC. Its translation is CASSLTGGGMSP. The complete CDR3 reads CASSLTGGGMSPQHF.

Many counts were recorded for this clone. The read is 3 residues too short to cover the CDR3 end, so that end is filled in from the germline J gene. The chain recombines TRBV19 with TRBJ2-4; D is ambiguous. In germline, CDR1 is LNHDA, CDR2 SQIVND (reference sequence). There are 13 residues in the CDR3. Between the trimmed V and J ends, which lost 8 bases and 3 bases, there was a span of 11 bases. The CDR3 protein is CASVDLIKNIQYF. The sequenced CDR3 bases are TGTGCCAGTGTAGATTTGATCAAAAACATT.

This clone was observed at least ten times. Read data end 3 residues before the CDR3 end; the end is taken from the germline J gene. The chain joins TRBV7-9 to TRBJ2-7; 7 bases match TRBD1. The length of the CDR3 is 14 residues. CDR1 and CDR2 from the germline V gene are SEHNR and FQNEAQ (reference sequence). Unmatched junction bases numbered 5, after V lost 4 bases and J lost 2 bases. The CDR3 sequence is CASSSPTGAYEQYF. Partial CDR3 DNA: TGTGCCAGCAGCTCTCCCACAGGGGCCTACGAG.

This clone was seen ten or more times. The CDR3 is cut off 3 residues early in the read; its end comes from the germline J gene. The chain links TRBV5-1 to TRBJ2-7; TRBD2 matches 7 bases. Germline loops: CDR1 SGHRS, CDR2 YFSETQ. The CDR3 sequence is 13 residues long. V lost 7 bases to trimming and J lost 6 bases; unmatched junction nucleotides: 10. The CDR3 reads CASESTSTGEQYF. The part of the CDR3 DNA that was read is TGCGCCAGCGAATCGACTAGCACGGGCGAG. The complete variable domain, with remaining parts taken from reference TRBV5-1 and TRBJ2-7, reads KAGVTQTPRYLIKTRGQQVTLSCSPISGHRSVSWYQQTPGQGLQFLFEYFSETQRNKGNFPGRFSGRQFSNSRSEMNVSTLELGDSALYLCASESTSTGEQYFGPGTRLTVT.

This clone showed up many times. The CDR3 end is not reached by the read, which stops 3 residues before it; the germline J gene fills it in. The J gene is TRBJ1-6, the V gene TRBV5-6, with a weak D call TRBD1 (5 bases). Germline lookup yields CDR1 SGHDT and CDR2 YYEEEE. The length of the CDR3 is 13 residues. Trimming cost V 0 bases and J 10 bases, with 8 bases left between them. CDR3 DNA (partial): TGTGCCAGCAGCTTGGGGGGCGCATCACCC. Translation gives CASSLGGASP. The CDR3 reads in full as CASSLGGASPLHF.

This clone was counted ten times or more. The read stops 3 residues short of the end of the CDR3; the missing end is completed from the germline J gene. The rearrangement links TRBV6-2 or TRBV6-3 to TRBJ2-2, with unresolved D. V gave up 2 bases and J gave up 3 bases, with 4 bases separating them. CDR1 MNHEY and CDR2 SVGEGT come from the germline V gene. There are 13 residues in the CDR3. The sequenced part of the CDR3 DNA is TGTGCCAGCAGTTACAGGGACACCGGGGAG. Protein product: CASSYRDTGE. The CDR3 in its entirety is CASSYRDTGELFF.

This clone came up many times. The read ends 3 residues shy of where the CDR3 ends; the end is completed using the germline J gene. This chain connects TRBV9 to TRBJ2-3; possible D gene TRBD2, 6 bases. The CDR3 consists of 16 residues. In germline, CDR1 is SGDLS, CDR2 YYNGEE. Trimming took off 0 bases at V and 4 bases at J, with 15 bases between the two ends. The CDR3 region is CASSVGNSGSPDTQYF. CDR3 DNA, as far as it was read: TGTGCCAGCAGCGTAGGAAATAGCGGATCCCCAGATACG.

Ten or more counts support this clone. The read stops 3 residues short of the end of the CDR3; the missing end is completed from the germline J gene. The rearrangement links TRBV7-9 to TRBJ1-4, with D perhaps TRBD1 (5 bases). V was pared by 5 bases and J by 8 bases, with 15 bases between. The CDR3 sequence is 14 residues long. Per germline, CDR1 SEHNR and CDR2 FQNEAQ (reference sequence). CDR3 DNA, as far as it was read: TGTGCCAGCAGCAACGGGGGGAGTCGGGAAAAA. Translation: CASSNGGSREK. The complete CDR3 reads CASSNGGSREKLFF.

The sample holds many counts of this clone. The CDR3 is cut off 3 residues early in the read; its end comes from the germline J gene. The chain uses TRBV5-8 and TRBJ2-7, with D perhaps matching TRBD2 (5 bases). V shed 0 bases and J shed 2 bases, with 12 bases lying between them. This CDR3 has 15 amino acids. In germline, CDR1 is SGHTS, CDR2 YDEGEE. The CDR3 bases that were read are TGTGCCAGCAGCTTGGGAGCGGTGAAAACCTACGAG. The encoded protein is CASSLGAVKTYE. The entire CDR3 reads CASSLGAVKTYEQYF.

The table lists this clone with many counts. The DNA ends 3 residues before the CDR3 does, and the rest of the CDR3 is filled in from the germline J gene. V and J are TRBV5-1 and TRBJ1-1; D call uncertain. Germline assignment: CDR1 SGHRS and CDR2 YFSETQ. This CDR3 is 14 amino acids long. Trimming took off 4 bases at V and 5 bases at J, with 15 bases between the two ends. The part of the CDR3 DNA that was read is TGCGCCAGCAGCCTGATGCGAGGGTCGACTGAA. Its protein product is CASSLMRGSTE. The entire CDR3 sequence reads CASSLMRGSTEAFF. The whole variable domain, remainder taken from reference TRBV5-1 and TRBJ1-1, is KAGVTQTPRYLIKTRGQQVTLSCSPISGHRSVSWYQQTPGQGLQFLFEYFSETQRNKGNFPGRFSGRQFSNSRSEMNVSTLELGDSALYLCASSLMRGSTEAFFGQGTRLTVV.

This clone was seen ten or more times. The missing CDR3 end, 3 residues past where the read stops, is filled in from the germline J gene. J is TRBJ1-2 and V is TRBV6-2 or TRBV6-3, with D possibly being TRBD1 (6 bases). Germline CDR1 reads MNHEY; CDR2 reads SVGEGT. CDR3 length: 15 residues. V was shortened by 6 bases and J by 0 bases, with 14 bases between the two germline ends. CDR3 DNA (partial): TGTGCCAGCAGACGGACAGCCAATACTAACTATGGC. Translation: CASRRTANTNYG. The CDR3 reads in full as CASRRTANTNYGYTF.